This T cell receptor (beta chain) is drawn from a study of blood T cell repertoires in COVID-19. This clone appeared once. Germline CDR1 is LGHDT and CDR2 is YNNKEL (reference sequence). J gave up 6 bases and V 1 base, and 10 bases lay outside the gene matches. The CDR3 covers 16 residues. The assay was immunoSEQ multiplex PCR, and TCRdb's table has in-frame clones only and misses some. The sample carries about 100,000 clones, approximately 80% recorded once. The sample comprised peripheral blood. The source of this sequence is an older woman with acute or convalescent COVID-19. The gene calls are TRBV3-1 (or the pseudogene TRBV3-2) and TRBJ1-2, with 8 bases matching TRBD1. The CDR3 nucleotides are TGTGCCAGCAGCCAAGGTTTGGACAGGGAGATCGATGGCTACACCTTC. Encoded protein: CASSQGLDREIDGYTF.